This T cell receptor (beta chain) originates from a study of patients and donors after allogeneic stem cell transplantation. Each CDR3 protein gets one entry after TCRdb re-called the RT-PCR reads with MiXCR. The sample yields approximately 170,000 distinct CDR3 sequences, approximately 24% seen once. This receptor was taken from a human donor who was either an allogeneic HSCT recipient or a stem cell or donor lymphocyte infusion donor (not recorded which). It is not recorded whose cells these are; they may come from a transplant donor. Sequencing input: blood, either unsorted or a sorted T cell fraction (not recorded which).

This chain's CDR3 is CASMGRGRDEQYF. For the CDR3, the DNA is TGTGCCAGCATGGGGAGGGGAAGGGACGAGCAGTACTTC. The chain links TRBV6-6 to TRBJ2-7; 7 bases line up with TRBD2. The CDR3 is made up of 13 amino acids. The V segment lost 7 bases and the J segment 5 bases; nucleotides outside the gene matches: 8. Germline values: CDR1 MNHNY, CDR2 SVGAGI (reference sequence).